This TCR beta chain appears in the sequencing data of a study of T cell responses to AZD1222 COVID-19 vaccine (dated by TCRdb to the early 2020s). Some background on the complete study: TCR sequencing covered over 230 trial participants: 200 to 210 given two doses of AZD1222 and approximately 26 given two doses of MenACWY control vaccine. Trial participants were enrolled into age subgroups of 18-55, 56-69 and 70-plus years, which contained approximately 150, 28 and 58 TCR-sequenced participants, respectively.

The CDR3 regions of human TCRbeta chains were subjected to immunosequencing. On the authors' methods: TCRs in the repertoires were compared against a reference library of SARS-CoV-2-specific TCRs that had been generated with the MIRA antigen-specificity platform. Breadth meant the fraction of unique TCRs that were SARS-CoV-2-associated, whereas depth meant the fraction of total T cells that were SARS-CoV-2-associated. Using the MIRA data, each spike-specific TCR was mapped to the spike region that the TCR reacts to and placed in a CD4 or CD8 class. Log10-transformed breadth and depth values were compared by one-way ANOVA with Sidak's multiple comparisons tests. The table comes from immuneACCESS by way of TCRdb, which keeps in-frame sequences with V and J called. Part of the clones is missing from these tables; in studies checked, under half for an unresolved V gene and the rest for unknown reasons. That table supplies the V and J calls and clone size; D and trimming were determined from the DNA. This sample holds about 160,000 clones; around 87% were observed only once. The ten largest clones add up to 4% to 4.5% of the sample.

Here is what the overall study found, with its caveats: The vaccine-associated CD4 TCRs covered the entire spike protein, and the dominant responses fell in regions 160-218 and 743-854. Because no samples from the day 14 peak response were available, repertoires could be characterized only after the peak T cell response. Participants were mostly white British and included more females than males, and it was suggested by the authors that clonal diversity may have been underestimated. Conclusions about previously exposed vaccinees are limited because only six or seven AZD1222 recipients were SARS-CoV-2 seropositive at baseline. Nearly half of unique spike-specific TCRs reportedly recognized epitopes outside regions mutated in the B.1.351 and B.1.1.7 variants. A significant rise in spike-specific TCR breadth and depth was observed after two AZD1222 doses relative to day 0 and relative to MenACWY recipients. The 56-69-year group was small, and its depth increase did not reach significance, likely because of low power.

The time point label, as the study defines it: about 28 days (+/-7) after the second vaccine dose. Because spike-specific TCR depth and breadth did not differ between the two schedules, AZD1222 recipients who got a second dose at roughly 4 weeks were pooled with those who got a second dose at roughly 12 weeks. Vaccinee samples were obtained from the UK trials COV001 and COV002, which included a single-blind randomized controlled phase 2/3 trial of AZD1222 (ChAdOx1 nCoV-19) in healthy adults. For TCRbeta chain sequencing, PBMC samples were collected from trial participants at day 0 and at day 28 after the second dose. Comment on this clone: Its antigen is not yet known. No base quality values were provided; no much bigger clone lies one nucleotide off.

Here V drops 3 bases and J drops 4 bases, and the junction holds 4 bases not matched to any gene. The CDR3, cysteine through phenylalanine, is 14 amino acids long. Only CDR3 DNA is held: 42 bases, read in frame from base 1. The germline V gene sets CDR1 to SNHLY and CDR2 to FYNNEI. The clonotype was recovered from an adult who received the AZD1222 COVID-19 vaccine. Material: peripheral blood, obtained 28 days after the second AZD1222 dose. This sequence uses TRBV2 and TRBJ1-1; TRBD1 aligns with 8 central bases. The DNA sequence is given as TGTGCCAGCAGTGACACAGGGGGTTCCACTGAAGCTTTCTTT. Its translation is CASSDTGGSTEAFF.